Here is one TCR beta chain with its context. Its cognate antigen has yet to be identified. There are no base qualities to consult, and no much larger clone falls within one base. To prepare the library, the immunoSEQ multiplex PCR assay was applied. TCRdb holds this immuneACCESS table with in-frame rearrangements only. Some clones are missing; in checked studies, unresolved V genes explain under half, and the rest has no known cause. This sample has a few thousand clones in its table, and approximately 66% of those were observed once. In total, the top ten clones hold roughly a quarter of the sample. The donors were people with melanoma. These data come from a study of CD4+ T cells in melanoma (dated by TCRdb to 2021 to 2024). Study-level background: The study examined neoantigen-specific CD4+ T cells in human melanoma. The investigation overall reported the following: The report described a correlation between neoantigen-specific CD4+ T cells and the function of CD8+ T cells, macrophages and B cells. Diverse differentiation states were reported to be shown by neoantigen-specific CD4+ T cells in melanoma.

According to the germline V gene, CDR1 reads SGHAT and CDR2 reads FQNNGV. The CDR3 measures 17 amino acids from cysteine to phenylalanine. Only the CDR3 region is kept as DNA, spanning 51 bases read in frame from base 1. V loses 0 bases, J loses 1 base, and the germline ends lie 14 bases apart. This receptor chain uses TRBV11-2 and TRBJ2-3; TRBD2 is a weak D gene call, 5 bases matching. The sample was cells from a culture (not recorded whether cultured in vitro). The receptor comes from a human donor with melanoma. CDR3 sequence: CASSLDPLGGGTDTQYF. The base sequence is TGTGCCAGCAGCTTAGATCCTTTAGGAGGCGGCACAGATACGCAGTATTTT.